This TCR beta chain was profiled in a study of blood T cell repertoires in COVID-19. Study overall: Researchers got acute and convalescent COVID-19 samples from the United States, Italy and Spain. The cDNA or gDNA used as material had been derived from T cells, B-cell-depleted T cells, or PBMCs.

As handled by the study authors: Amplification from reference gene primers served as the basis for estimated nucleated cell counts. Method: immunoSEQ multiplex PCR; TCRdb's copy keeps in-frame clones and lacks some. D and trimming come from the DNA, and the V and J calls and clone size come from that table. Of 200,000 to 250,000 clones listed, 80% to 90% were seen once; the top ten hold roughly 5.7%. CDR1 is SEHNR, CDR2 FQNEAQ, per germline (reference sequence). The CDR3 has 13 amino acids. With V trimmed by 1 base and J by 8 bases, 2 bases remained unmatched. This TCR came from a man at least 80 years old with acute or convalescent COVID-19. The sequenced material came from peripheral blood. J is TRBJ2-1 and V is TRBV7-9, with TRBD1 matching over 7 bases. DNA for the CDR3: TGTGCCAGCAGCTTAGACAGGGGACATGAGCAGTTCTTC. This sequence encodes CASSLDRGHEQFF. Combining the CDR3 with reference TRBV7-9 and TRBJ2-1 gives the whole variable domain DTGVSQNPRHKITKRGQNVTFRCDPISEHNRLYWYRQTLGQGPEFLTYFQNEAQLEKSRLLSDRFSAERPKGSFSTLEIQRTEQGDSAMYLCASSLDRGHEQFFGPGTRLTVL.